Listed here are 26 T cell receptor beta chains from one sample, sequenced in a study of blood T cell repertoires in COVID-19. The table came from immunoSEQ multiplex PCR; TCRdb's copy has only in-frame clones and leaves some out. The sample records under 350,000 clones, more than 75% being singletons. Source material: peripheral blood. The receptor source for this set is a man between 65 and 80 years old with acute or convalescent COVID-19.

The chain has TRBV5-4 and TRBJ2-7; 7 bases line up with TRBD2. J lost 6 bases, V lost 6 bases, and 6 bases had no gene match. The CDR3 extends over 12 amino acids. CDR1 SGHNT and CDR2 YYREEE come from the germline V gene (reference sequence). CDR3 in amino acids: CASTHGGSEQYF. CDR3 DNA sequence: TGTGCCAGCACGCACGGGGGGAGCGAGCAGTACTTC.

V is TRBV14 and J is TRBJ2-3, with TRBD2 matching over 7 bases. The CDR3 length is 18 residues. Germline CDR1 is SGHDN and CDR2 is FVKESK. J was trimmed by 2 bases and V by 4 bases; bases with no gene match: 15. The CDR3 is CASSPGRAGFRDTDTQYF. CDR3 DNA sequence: TGTGCCAGCAGCCCTGGGAGGGCCGGGTTTAGGGACACAGATACGCAGTATTTT.

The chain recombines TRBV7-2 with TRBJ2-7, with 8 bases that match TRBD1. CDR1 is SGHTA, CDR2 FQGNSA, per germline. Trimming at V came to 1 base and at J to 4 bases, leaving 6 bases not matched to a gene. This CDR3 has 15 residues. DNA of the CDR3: TGTGCCAGCAGCTTAGATGGGGACAGGAGGTACGAGCAGTACTTC. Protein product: CASSLDGDRRYEQYF.

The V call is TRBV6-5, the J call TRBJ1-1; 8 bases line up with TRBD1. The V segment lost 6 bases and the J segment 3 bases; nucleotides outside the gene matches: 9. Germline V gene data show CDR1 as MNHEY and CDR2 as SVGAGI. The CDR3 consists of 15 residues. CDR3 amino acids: CASRAQGERDTEAFF. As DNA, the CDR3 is TGTGCCAGCAGGGCACAGGGGGAAAGGGACACTGAAGCTTTCTTT.

The CDR3 is CASSQAGEETQYF. In DNA, the CDR3 is TGTGCCAGCAGCCAAGCAGGGGAAGAGACCCAGTACTTC. The gene calls are TRBV14 and TRBJ2-5; possible D gene TRBD1, 6 bases. This CDR3 spans 13 amino acids. Per germline, CDR1 SGHDN and CDR2 FVKESK. V lost 1 base and J 3 bases, leaving 6 bases between the germline ends.

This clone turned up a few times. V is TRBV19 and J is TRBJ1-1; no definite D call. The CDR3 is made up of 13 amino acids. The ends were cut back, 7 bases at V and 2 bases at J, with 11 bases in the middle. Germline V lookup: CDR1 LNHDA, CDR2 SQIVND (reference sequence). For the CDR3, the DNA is TGTGCCAGTAACCGGCGACTTAACACTGAAGCTTTCTTT. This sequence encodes CASNRRLNTEAFF.

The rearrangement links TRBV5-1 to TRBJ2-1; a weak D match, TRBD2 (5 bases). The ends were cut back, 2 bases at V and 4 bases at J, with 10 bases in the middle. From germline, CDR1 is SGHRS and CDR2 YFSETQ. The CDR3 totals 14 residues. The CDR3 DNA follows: TGCGCCAGCAGCTTAGCGGATACTTACAATGAGCAGTTCTTC. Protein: CASSLADTYNEQFF. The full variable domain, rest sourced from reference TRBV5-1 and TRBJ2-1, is KAGVTQTPRYLIKTRGQQVTLSCSPISGHRSVSWYQQTPGQGLQFLFEYFSETQRNKGNFPGRFSGRQFSNSRSEMNVSTLELGDSALYLCASSLADTYNEQFFGPGTRLTVL.

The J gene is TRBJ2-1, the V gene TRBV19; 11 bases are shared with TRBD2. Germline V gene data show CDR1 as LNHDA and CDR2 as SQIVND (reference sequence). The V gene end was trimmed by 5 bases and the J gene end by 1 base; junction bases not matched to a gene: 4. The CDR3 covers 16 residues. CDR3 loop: CASSSLAGVSYNEQFF. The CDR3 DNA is TGTGCCAGTAGTTCACTAGCGGGAGTGTCCTACAATGAGCAGTTCTTC.

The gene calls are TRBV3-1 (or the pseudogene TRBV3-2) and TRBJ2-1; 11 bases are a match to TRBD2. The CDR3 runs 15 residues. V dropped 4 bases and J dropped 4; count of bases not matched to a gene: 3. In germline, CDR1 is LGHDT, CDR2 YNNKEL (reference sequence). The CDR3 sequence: CASSLSGGAYNEQFF. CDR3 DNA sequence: TGTGCCAGCAGCCTTAGCGGGGGGGCATACAATGAGCAGTTCTTC.

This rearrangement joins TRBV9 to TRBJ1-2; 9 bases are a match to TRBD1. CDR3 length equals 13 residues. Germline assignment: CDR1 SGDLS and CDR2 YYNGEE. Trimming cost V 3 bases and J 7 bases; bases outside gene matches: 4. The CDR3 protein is CASSGTGVGGYTF. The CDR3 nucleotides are TGTGCCAGCAGCGGGACAGGGGTAGGTGGCTACACCTTC. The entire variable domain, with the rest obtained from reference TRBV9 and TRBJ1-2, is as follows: DSGVTQTPKHLITATGQRVTLRCSPRSGDLSVYWYQQSLDQGLQFLIQYYNGEERAKGNILERFSAQQFPDLHSELNLSSLELGDSALYFCASSGTGVGGYTFGSGTRLTVV.

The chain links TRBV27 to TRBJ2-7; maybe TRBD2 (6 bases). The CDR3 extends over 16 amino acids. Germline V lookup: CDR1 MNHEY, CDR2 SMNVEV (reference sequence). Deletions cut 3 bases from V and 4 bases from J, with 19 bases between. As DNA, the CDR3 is TGTGCCAGCAGTTTGTCGCGGGGACGGACCATTTACGAGCAGTACTTC. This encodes CASSLSRGRTIYEQYF.

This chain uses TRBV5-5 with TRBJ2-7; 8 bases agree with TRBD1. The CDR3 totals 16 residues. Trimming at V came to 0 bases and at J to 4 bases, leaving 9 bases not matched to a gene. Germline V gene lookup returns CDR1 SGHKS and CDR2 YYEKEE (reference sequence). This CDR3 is CASSLVGQGTFYEQYF. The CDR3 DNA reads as TGTGCCAGCAGCTTGGTTGGACAGGGAACTTTTTACGAGCAGTACTTC.

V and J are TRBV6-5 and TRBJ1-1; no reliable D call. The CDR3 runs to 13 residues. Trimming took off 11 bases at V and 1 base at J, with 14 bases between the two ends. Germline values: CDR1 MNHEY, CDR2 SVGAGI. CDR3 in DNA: TGTGCCGTTTCCCGGGGTGCGAACACTGAAGCTTTCTTT. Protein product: CAVSRGANTEAFF.

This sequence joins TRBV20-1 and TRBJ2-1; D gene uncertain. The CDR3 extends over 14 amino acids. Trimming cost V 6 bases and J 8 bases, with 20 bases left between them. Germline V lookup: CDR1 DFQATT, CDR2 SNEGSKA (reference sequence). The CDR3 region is CSASPTLTRDEQFF. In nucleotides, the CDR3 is TGCAGTGCCAGTCCCACCTTAACCCGGGATGAGCAGTTCTTC.

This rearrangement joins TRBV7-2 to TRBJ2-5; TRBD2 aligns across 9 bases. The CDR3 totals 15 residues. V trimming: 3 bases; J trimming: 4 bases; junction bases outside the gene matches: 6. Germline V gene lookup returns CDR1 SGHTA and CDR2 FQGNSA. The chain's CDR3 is CASSFRAGGRETQYF. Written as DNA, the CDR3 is TGTGCCAGCAGCTTTCGTGCGGGGGGGCGAGAGACCCAGTACTTC.

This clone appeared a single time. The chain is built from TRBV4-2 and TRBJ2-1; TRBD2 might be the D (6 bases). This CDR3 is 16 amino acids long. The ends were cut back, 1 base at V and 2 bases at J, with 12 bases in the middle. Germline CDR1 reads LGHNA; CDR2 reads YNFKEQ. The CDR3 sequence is CASSQGGLDPYNEQFF. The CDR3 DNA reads TGTGCCAGCAGCCAAGGGGGACTGGACCCCTACAATGAGCAGTTCTTC.

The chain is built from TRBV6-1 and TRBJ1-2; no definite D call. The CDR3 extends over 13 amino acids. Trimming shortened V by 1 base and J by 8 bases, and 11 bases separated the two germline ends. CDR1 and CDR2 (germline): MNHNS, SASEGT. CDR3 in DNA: TGTGCCAGCAGTGAAGGGAAATTGAGGGGCTACACCTTC. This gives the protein CASSEGKLRGYTF.

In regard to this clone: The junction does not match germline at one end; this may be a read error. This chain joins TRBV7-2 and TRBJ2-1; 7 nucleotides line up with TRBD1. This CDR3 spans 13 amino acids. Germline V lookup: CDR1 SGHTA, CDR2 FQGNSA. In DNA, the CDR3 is TGTGCGAGCAGGGACAGTGGGTTCGGTGAGCAGTTCTTC. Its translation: CASRDSGFGEQFF.

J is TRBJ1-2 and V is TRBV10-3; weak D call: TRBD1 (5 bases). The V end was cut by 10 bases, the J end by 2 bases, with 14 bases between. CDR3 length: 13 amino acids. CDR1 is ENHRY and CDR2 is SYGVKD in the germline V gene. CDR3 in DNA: TGTGCCACTACCGACAGCACGAACTATGGCTACACCTTC. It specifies CATTDSTNYGYTF.

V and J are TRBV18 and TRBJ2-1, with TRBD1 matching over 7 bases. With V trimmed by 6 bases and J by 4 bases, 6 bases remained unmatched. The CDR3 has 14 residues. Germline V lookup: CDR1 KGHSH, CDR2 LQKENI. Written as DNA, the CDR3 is TGTGCCAGCTCTCAGAGACAGGGATACAATGAGCAGTTCTTC. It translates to CASSQRQGYNEQFF. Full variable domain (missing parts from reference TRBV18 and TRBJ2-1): NAGVMQNPRHLVRRRGQEARLRCSPMKGHSHVYWYRQLPEEGLKFMVYLQKENIIDESGMPKERFSAEFPKEGPSILRIQQVVRGDSAAYFCASSQRQGYNEQFFGPGTRLTVL.

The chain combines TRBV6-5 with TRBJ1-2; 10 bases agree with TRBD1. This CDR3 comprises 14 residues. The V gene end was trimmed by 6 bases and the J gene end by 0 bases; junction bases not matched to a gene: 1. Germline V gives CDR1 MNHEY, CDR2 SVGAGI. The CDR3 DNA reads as TGTGCCAGCAGGGGGACAGGGGCTAACTATGGCTACACCTTC. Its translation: CASRGTGANYGYTF.

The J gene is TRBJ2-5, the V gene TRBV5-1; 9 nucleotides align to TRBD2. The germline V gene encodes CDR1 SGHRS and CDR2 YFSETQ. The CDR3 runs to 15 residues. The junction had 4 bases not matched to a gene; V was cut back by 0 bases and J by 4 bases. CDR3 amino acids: CASSLDSGSGETQYF. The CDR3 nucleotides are TGCGCCAGCAGCTTGGATAGCGGGAGTGGAGAGACCCAGTACTTC.

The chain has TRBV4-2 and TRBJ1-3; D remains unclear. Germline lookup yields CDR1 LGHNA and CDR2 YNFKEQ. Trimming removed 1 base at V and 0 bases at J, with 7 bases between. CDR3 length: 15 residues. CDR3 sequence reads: CASSQGAISGNTIYF. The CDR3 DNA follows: TGTGCCAGCAGCCAAGGGGCAATCTCTGGAAACACCATATATTTT.

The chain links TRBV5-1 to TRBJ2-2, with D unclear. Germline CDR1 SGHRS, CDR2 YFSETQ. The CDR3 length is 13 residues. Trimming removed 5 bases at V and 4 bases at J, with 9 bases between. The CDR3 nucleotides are TGCGCCAGCAGGTACTCAGGCACCGGGGAGCTGTTTTTT. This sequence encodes CASRYSGTGELFF.

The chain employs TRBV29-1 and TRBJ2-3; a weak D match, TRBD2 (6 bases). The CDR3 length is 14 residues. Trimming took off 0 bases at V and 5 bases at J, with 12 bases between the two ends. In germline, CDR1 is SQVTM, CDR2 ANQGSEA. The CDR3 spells CSVEDWRGGDTQYF. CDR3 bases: TGCAGCGTTGAAGATTGGAGGGGAGGAGATACGCAGTATTTT.

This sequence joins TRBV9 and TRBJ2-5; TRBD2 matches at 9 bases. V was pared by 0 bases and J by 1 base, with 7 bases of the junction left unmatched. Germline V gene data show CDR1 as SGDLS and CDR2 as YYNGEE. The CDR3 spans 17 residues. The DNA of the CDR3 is TGTGCCAGCAGCGTAGGAGTCGGCGGGGGGGCCCAAGAGACCCAGTACTTC. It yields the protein CASSVGVGGGAQETQYF. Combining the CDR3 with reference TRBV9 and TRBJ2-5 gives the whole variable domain DSGVTQTPKHLITATGQRVTLRCSPRSGDLSVYWYQQSLDQGLQFLIQYYNGEERAKGNILERFSAQQFPDLHSELNLSSLELGDSALYFCASSVGVGGGAQETQYFGPGTRLLVL.